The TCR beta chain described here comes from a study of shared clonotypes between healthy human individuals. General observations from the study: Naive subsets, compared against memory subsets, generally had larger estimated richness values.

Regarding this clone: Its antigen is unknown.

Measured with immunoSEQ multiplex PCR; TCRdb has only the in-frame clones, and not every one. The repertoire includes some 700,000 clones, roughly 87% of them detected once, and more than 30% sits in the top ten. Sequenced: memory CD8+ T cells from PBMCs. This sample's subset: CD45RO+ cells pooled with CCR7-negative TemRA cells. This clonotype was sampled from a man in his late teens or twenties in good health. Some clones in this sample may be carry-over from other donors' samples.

CDR3 sequence (DNA): TGTGCCAGCAGCAAGCGGGGGGCTTCTAGTGAAAAACTGTTTTTT. Residues: CASSKRGASSEKLFF. This rearrangement joins TRBV27 to TRBJ1-4; D may be TRBD1 (6 bases). The CDR3 sequence is 15 residues long. Germline CDR1 MNHEY, CDR2 SMNVEV (reference sequence). V was pared by 6 bases and J by 7 bases, with 18 bases between. The full variable domain, with the rest looked up from reference TRBV27 and TRBJ1-4, is EAQVTQNPRYLITVTGKKLTVTCSQNMNHEYMSWYRQDPGLGLRQIYYSMNVEVTDKGDVPEGYKVSRKEKRNFPLILESPSPNQTSLYFCASSKRGASSEKLFFGSGTQLSVL.